This T cell receptor (beta chain) was profiled in a study of T cells in Graves' hyperthyroidism and ophthalmopathy. Overall study results and limits: From stable hyperthyroidism, ophthalmopathy was separated by a 13 V-J model.

CDR3 size: 13 residues. The V end was cut by 5 bases, the J end by 6 bases, with 13 bases between. Germline assignment: CDR1 SGHRS and CDR2 YFSETQ. TCR beta CDR3 regions were amplified from RNA transcripts. HTBI primers were employed in a first-round RT-PCR of the TCR CDR3. From the multiplex PCR reads, TCRdb called clonotypes with MiXCR, one entry per CDR3 protein. The data show about 530,000 distinct CDR3 sequences, with approximately 17% seen just once and 15% to 20% held by the top ten. This clonotype came up many times. Its antigen remains unknown. Fresh peripheral blood, 7.5 to 10 ml, was the source of the PBMCs.

This clonotype originated in a woman between 18 and 29 years old with Graves' ophthalmopathy. The specimen sequenced was blood. The V and J genes are TRBV5-1 and TRBJ2-3; D ambiguous. The CDR3 nucleotides are TGCGCCAGCAGGGAGTCCGAGGAGGATACGCAGTATTTT. Translated, it gives CASRESEEDTQYF. Variable domain in full (rest from reference TRBV5-1 and TRBJ2-3): KAGVTQTPRYLIKTRGQQVTLSCSPISGHRSVSWYQQTPGQGLQFLFEYFSETQRNKGNFPGRFSGRQFSNSRSEMNVSTLELGDSALYLCASRESEEDTQYFGPGTRLTVL.